This passage covers 27 T cell receptor beta chains from one sample sequenced in a study of blood T cell repertoires in COVID-19. Repertoires were generated with immunoSEQ multiplex PCR, while TCRdb's copy carries only in-frame clones and drops some. The sample records under 200,000 clones, around four fifths being singletons. The sample consisted of PBMCs or T cells enriched from blood (not recorded which). The receptors were sampled from a woman between 50 and 59 years old who had recovered from COVID-19.

This clone has a handful of counts. This rearrangement joins TRBV25-1 to TRBJ2-2; unclear D gene. The germline V gene has CDR1 MGHDK and CDR2 SYGVNS. The CDR3 runs 13 residues. V lost 3 bases, J lost 7 bases, and 9 bases lay in between. CDR3 protein: CASSDFSGGELFF. CDR3 nucleotides: TGTGCCAGCAGTGATTTTTCAGGCGGGGAGCTGTTTTTT.

The chain couples TRBV28 to TRBJ1-5; D possibly corresponds to TRBD1 (5 bases). This CDR3 is built from 15 residues. Germline CDR1 is MDHEN and CDR2 is SYDVKM. V shed 4 bases and J shed 0 bases, with 10 bases lying between them. The CDR3 sequence: CASSSLGGSNQPQHF. DNA of the CDR3: TGTGCCAGCAGTTCCCTCGGGGGTAGCAATCAGCCCCAGCATTTT.

The chain joins TRBV4-3 to TRBJ1-2, with no clear D. CDR1 and CDR2 from the germline V gene are LGHNA and YSLEER. This CDR3 spans 15 amino acids. Trimming pared 0 bases from V and 0 bases from J, leaving 8 bases between. For the CDR3, the DNA is TGCGCCAGCAGCCAAGATACACAGTCTAACTATGGCTACACCTTC. Amino acids: CASSQDTQSNYGYTF.

The chain combines TRBV7-2 with TRBJ1-2; a weak D match, TRBD1 (6 bases). Germline lookup yields CDR1 SGHTA and CDR2 FQGNSA. The V and J ends lost 4 bases and 7 bases respectively, with 13 bases between them. The CDR3 extends over 13 amino acids. CDR3 region: CASSWQTGSGYTF. CDR3 DNA: TGTGCCAGCAGCTGGCAAACAGGGTCTGGCTACACCTTC.

This chain connects TRBV12-3 or TRBV12-4 to TRBJ1-2; no clear D gene. This CDR3 has 13 residues. V was shortened by 5 bases and J by 5 bases, with 12 bases between the two germline ends. Written as DNA, the CDR3 is TGTGCCAGCAGTAGACCCCCGGGGTATGGCTACACCTTC. It is translated as CASSRPPGYGYTF.

The chain uses TRBV3-1 (or the pseudogene TRBV3-2) and TRBJ1-1; 8 nucleotides agree with TRBD1. The CDR3 loop spans 12 amino acids. Germline V gene data show CDR1 as LGHDT and CDR2 as YNNKEL (reference sequence). The V and J ends lost 5 bases and 10 bases, in that order; junction bases with no gene match: 6. The CDR3 protein is CASSDRGAVAFF. CDR3 sequence (DNA): TGTGCCAGCAGCGACAGGGGCGCGGTAGCTTTCTTT.

This clone came up once. The rearrangement links TRBV18 to TRBJ1-1; 8 positions agree with TRBD1. This CDR3 has 14 residues. Germline V gene sequence: CDR1 KGHSH, CDR2 LQKENI. The trim removed 3 bases at V and 2 bases at J, leaving 2 bases unmatched. CDR3 loop: CASSPQGANTEAFF. The DNA of the CDR3 is TGTGCCAGCTCACCGCAGGGGGCTAACACTGAAGCTTTCTTT.

The chain joins TRBV4-1 to TRBJ2-7; 9 nucleotides agree with TRBD2. Per the germline V gene, CDR1 is MGHRA and CDR2 is YSYEKL. The V gene end was trimmed by 4 bases and the J gene end by 3 bases; junction bases not matched to a gene: 7. This CDR3 is built from 15 residues. The CDR3 DNA reads TGCGCCAGCAGCCGAGCCCTTAGCGGGAGCTACGAGCAGTACTTC. As protein: CASSRALSGSYEQYF.

The chain has TRBV28 and TRBJ1-1; D is perhaps TRBD1 (6 bases). Between the trimmed V and J ends, which lost 6 bases and 8 bases, there was a span of 13 bases. Looked up from germline, CDR1 is MDHEN and CDR2 is SYDVKM. CDR3 length: 12 residues. In DNA, the CDR3 is TGTGCCAGCAGGCTACAGGGAAAAGAAGCTTTCTTT. It translates to CASRLQGKEAFF.

The rearrangement uses TRBV6-2 or TRBV6-3 and TRBJ1-4, with a tentative D call TRBD1 (6 bases). V lost 5 bases, J lost 6 bases, and 16 bases lay in between. This CDR3 spans 15 amino acids. Germline CDR1 reads MNHEY; CDR2 reads SVGEGT. This CDR3 is CASSQLQGRDEKLFF. The CDR3 nucleotides read TGTGCCAGCAGTCAGCTACAGGGCCGAGATGAAAAACTGTTTTTT.

The chain employs TRBV7-3 and TRBJ2-1, with TRBD1 identical over 11 bases. Germline V gene data show CDR1 as SGHTA and CDR2 as FQGTGA. J gave up 4 bases and V 5 bases, and 4 bases lay outside the gene matches. CDR3 length: 15 amino acids. CDR3 bases: TGTGCCAGCAGCCTGGACAGGGGGCGATACAATGAGCAGTTCTTC. This encodes CASSLDRGRYNEQFF.

The rearrangement uses TRBV7-2 and TRBJ2-7; TRBD2 matches 8 bases. The germline V gene has CDR1 SGHTA and CDR2 FQGNSA. The CDR3 has 14 residues. V lost 8 bases, J lost 5 bases, and 11 bases stayed unmatched. CDR3: CASVLAGGTHEQYF. The DNA for the CDR3 is TGTGCCAGCGTTTTGGCGGGAGGTACCCACGAGCAGTACTTC.

V is TRBV29-1 and J is TRBJ1-1; 8 bases map to TRBD1. Germline V gives CDR1 SQVTM, CDR2 ANQGSEA. CDR3 length: 16 amino acids. V was clipped by 7 bases and J by 3 bases; unmatched bases: 16. The CDR3 reads CSARTGSYRGDTEAFF. DNA for the CDR3: TGCAGCGCCCGGACAGGGTCTTATAGGGGGGACACTGAAGCTTTCTTT.

The sample holds one count of this clone. The chain employs TRBV7-3 and TRBJ2-2; the D gene is possibly TRBD1 (6 bases). V was pared by 5 bases and J by 0 bases, with 10 bases between. This CDR3 is 15 amino acids long. Germline lookup yields CDR1 SGHTA and CDR2 FQGTGA. CDR3 bases: TGTGCCAGCAGCAAAGACAGGTCGAACACCGGGGAGCTGTTTTTT. Its translation is CASSKDRSNTGELFF.

The J gene is TRBJ2-7, the V gene TRBV9; 8 bases match TRBD2. J lost 5 bases, V lost 4 bases, and 11 bases had no gene match. Germline V gives CDR1 SGDLS, CDR2 YYNGEE. The CDR3 totals 15 residues. The chain's CDR3 is CASSTTGTRSNEQYF. DNA for the CDR3: TGTGCCAGCAGCACTACCGGGACTAGGTCTAACGAGCAGTACTTC.

The chain recombines TRBV6-5 with TRBJ2-5, with TRBD1 identical over 8 bases. Germline V gene lookup returns CDR1 MNHEY and CDR2 SVGAGI. Losses at the gene ends were 5 bases for V and 4 bases for J; bases not matched to a gene: 9. CDR3 length equals 15 residues. The DNA of the CDR3 is TGTGCCAGCAGTCCAGGGGGCGTTCAGTTAGAGACCCAGTACTTC. Its protein is CASSPGGVQLETQYF.

This clone was seen more than once but under ten times. V usage is TRBV5-1 and J usage is TRBJ2-7; 8 bases agree with TRBD2. CDR1 SGHRS and CDR2 YFSETQ come from the germline V gene. Losses at the gene ends were 3 bases for V and 3 bases for J; bases not matched to a gene: 17. This CDR3 spans 18 amino acids. The CDR3 nucleotides are TGCGCCAGCAGCTGGGGGGAGGGTGCCCCAGCGGGAGTCTACGAGCAGTACTTC. This translates into CASSWGEGAPAGVYEQYF.

The gene calls are TRBV4-3 and TRBJ2-1; 15 nucleotides line up with TRBD2. Germline loops: CDR1 LGHNA, CDR2 YSLEER. This CDR3 has 16 amino acids. V gave up 1 base and J gave up 10 bases; unmatched junction bases: 5. The CDR3 loop reads CASSQAGTSGGLEQFF. For the CDR3, the DNA is TGCGCCAGCAGCCAAGCCGGGACTAGCGGGGGGCTAGAGCAGTTCTTC.

The J gene is TRBJ1-4, the V gene TRBV12-5, with D perhaps matching TRBD1 (5 bases). CDR3 size: 14 residues. Trimming removed 8 bases at V and 5 bases at J, with 15 bases between. CDR1 and CDR2 from the germline V gene are LGHNT and FRNRAP. This CDR3 reads CASREGRSNEKLFF. CDR3 nucleotide sequence: TGTGCTAGTCGGGAGGGACGGTCGAATGAAAAACTGTTTTTT.

The chain recombines TRBV7-9 with TRBJ2-1, with D maybe TRBD2 (5 bases). The CDR3 totals 12 residues. The V end was cut by 4 bases, the J end by 5 bases, with 6 bases between. Germline V lookup: CDR1 SEHNR, CDR2 FQNEAQ (reference sequence). In DNA, the CDR3 is TGTGCCAGCAGCTGGACTGACAATGAGCAGTTCTTC. Protein product: CASSWTDNEQFF.

This clone is a singleton in its sample. The chain combines TRBV18 with TRBJ1-5; D is unresolved. Germline V lookup: CDR1 KGHSH, CDR2 LQKENI. Trimming pared 2 bases from V and 7 bases from J, leaving 6 bases between. There are 12 residues in the CDR3. The CDR3 spells CASSPSGQPQHF. Written as DNA, the CDR3 is TGTGCCAGCTCACCATCAGGCCAGCCCCAGCATTTT.

The chain employs TRBV6-5 and TRBJ1-5, with TRBD1 matching 7 bases. The CDR3 runs to 16 residues. Losses at the gene ends were 2 bases for V and 3 bases for J; bases not matched to a gene: 7. In germline, CDR1 is MNHEY, CDR2 SVGAGI. CDR3 region: CASSYHGTVFNQPQHF. As DNA, the CDR3 is TGTGCCAGCAGTTACCATGGGACAGTTTTCAATCAGCCCCAGCATTTT.

This chain connects TRBV28 to TRBJ2-1; 16 nucleotides line up with TRBD2. After removal of 11 bases from V and 10 bases from J, the junction contained 8 bases not matched to a gene. CDR1 and CDR2 (germline): MDHEN, SYDVKM. There are 14 residues in the CDR3. CDR3 coding DNA: TGTGCCGTCGACGGGACTAGCGGGAGGGCCGAGCAGTTCTTC. This gives the protein CAVDGTSGRAEQFF. The whole variable domain, filled in from reference TRBV28 and TRBJ2-1, reads DVKVTQSSRYLVKRTGEKVFLECVQDMDHENMFWYRQDPGLGLRLIYFSYDVKMKEKGDIPEGYSVSREKKERFSLILESASTNQTSMYLCAVDGTSGRAEQFFGPGTRLTVL.

The chain couples TRBV27 to TRBJ2-2; D perhaps matches TRBD1 (6 bases). Germline V gene data show CDR1 as MNHEY and CDR2 as SMNVEV (reference sequence). CDR3 length equals 14 residues. The V gene lost 4 bases and the J gene lost 9 bases, with 15 bases spanning the gap. The CDR3 sequence: CASSSWTDFRELFF. The CDR3 nucleotides are TGTGCCAGCAGTTCGTGGACAGATTTTAGGGAGCTGTTTTTT.

The chain is built from TRBV7-9 and TRBJ1-1; 8 nucleotides agree with TRBD1. After removal of 7 bases from V and 7 bases from J, the junction contained 14 bases not matched to a gene. CDR3 length: 15 amino acids. Per the germline V gene, CDR1 is SEHNR and CDR2 is FQNEAQ (reference sequence). CDR3 nucleotide sequence: TGTGCCAGCACGGGACAGGCGGTTGAGTTTCATGAAGCTTTCTTT. As protein: CASTGQAVEFHEAFF. Full variable domain (remainder filled in from reference TRBV7-9 and TRBJ1-1): DTGVSQNPRHKITKRGQNVTFRCDPISEHNRLYWYRQTLGQGPEFLTYFQNEAQLEKSRLLSDRFSAERPKGSFSTLEIQRTEQGDSAMYLCASTGQAVEFHEAFFGQGTRLTVV.

This clone was seen a single time. The gene calls are TRBV19 and TRBJ2-1; 9 nucleotides agree with TRBD1. CDR3 length: 15 amino acids. V lost 1 base and J lost 8; bases outside the gene matches: 6. Germline-derived CDR1 and CDR2 are LNHDA and SQIVND (reference sequence). CDR3 residues: CASSIGGQGRDEQFF. DNA for the CDR3: TGTGCCAGTAGTATAGGGGGACAGGGTCGGGATGAGCAGTTCTTC. The full variable domain, with the rest looked up from reference TRBV19 and TRBJ2-1, is DGGITQSPKYLFRKEGQNVTLSCEQNLNHDAMYWYRQDPGQGLRLIYYSQIVNDFQKGDIAEGYSVSREKKESFPLTVTSAQKNPTAFYLCASSIGGQGRDEQFFGPGTRLTVL.

This clone was recorded once. This chain joins TRBV11-2 and TRBJ2-5, with D uncertain. V lost 2 bases, J lost 5 bases, and 12 bases lay in between. From germline, CDR1 is SGHAT and CDR2 FQNNGV. The CDR3 loop spans 14 amino acids. The CDR3 loop reads CASSLIRQTETQYF. The CDR3 nucleotides are TGTGCCAGCAGCTTAATCCGACAAACGGAGACCCAGTACTTC.